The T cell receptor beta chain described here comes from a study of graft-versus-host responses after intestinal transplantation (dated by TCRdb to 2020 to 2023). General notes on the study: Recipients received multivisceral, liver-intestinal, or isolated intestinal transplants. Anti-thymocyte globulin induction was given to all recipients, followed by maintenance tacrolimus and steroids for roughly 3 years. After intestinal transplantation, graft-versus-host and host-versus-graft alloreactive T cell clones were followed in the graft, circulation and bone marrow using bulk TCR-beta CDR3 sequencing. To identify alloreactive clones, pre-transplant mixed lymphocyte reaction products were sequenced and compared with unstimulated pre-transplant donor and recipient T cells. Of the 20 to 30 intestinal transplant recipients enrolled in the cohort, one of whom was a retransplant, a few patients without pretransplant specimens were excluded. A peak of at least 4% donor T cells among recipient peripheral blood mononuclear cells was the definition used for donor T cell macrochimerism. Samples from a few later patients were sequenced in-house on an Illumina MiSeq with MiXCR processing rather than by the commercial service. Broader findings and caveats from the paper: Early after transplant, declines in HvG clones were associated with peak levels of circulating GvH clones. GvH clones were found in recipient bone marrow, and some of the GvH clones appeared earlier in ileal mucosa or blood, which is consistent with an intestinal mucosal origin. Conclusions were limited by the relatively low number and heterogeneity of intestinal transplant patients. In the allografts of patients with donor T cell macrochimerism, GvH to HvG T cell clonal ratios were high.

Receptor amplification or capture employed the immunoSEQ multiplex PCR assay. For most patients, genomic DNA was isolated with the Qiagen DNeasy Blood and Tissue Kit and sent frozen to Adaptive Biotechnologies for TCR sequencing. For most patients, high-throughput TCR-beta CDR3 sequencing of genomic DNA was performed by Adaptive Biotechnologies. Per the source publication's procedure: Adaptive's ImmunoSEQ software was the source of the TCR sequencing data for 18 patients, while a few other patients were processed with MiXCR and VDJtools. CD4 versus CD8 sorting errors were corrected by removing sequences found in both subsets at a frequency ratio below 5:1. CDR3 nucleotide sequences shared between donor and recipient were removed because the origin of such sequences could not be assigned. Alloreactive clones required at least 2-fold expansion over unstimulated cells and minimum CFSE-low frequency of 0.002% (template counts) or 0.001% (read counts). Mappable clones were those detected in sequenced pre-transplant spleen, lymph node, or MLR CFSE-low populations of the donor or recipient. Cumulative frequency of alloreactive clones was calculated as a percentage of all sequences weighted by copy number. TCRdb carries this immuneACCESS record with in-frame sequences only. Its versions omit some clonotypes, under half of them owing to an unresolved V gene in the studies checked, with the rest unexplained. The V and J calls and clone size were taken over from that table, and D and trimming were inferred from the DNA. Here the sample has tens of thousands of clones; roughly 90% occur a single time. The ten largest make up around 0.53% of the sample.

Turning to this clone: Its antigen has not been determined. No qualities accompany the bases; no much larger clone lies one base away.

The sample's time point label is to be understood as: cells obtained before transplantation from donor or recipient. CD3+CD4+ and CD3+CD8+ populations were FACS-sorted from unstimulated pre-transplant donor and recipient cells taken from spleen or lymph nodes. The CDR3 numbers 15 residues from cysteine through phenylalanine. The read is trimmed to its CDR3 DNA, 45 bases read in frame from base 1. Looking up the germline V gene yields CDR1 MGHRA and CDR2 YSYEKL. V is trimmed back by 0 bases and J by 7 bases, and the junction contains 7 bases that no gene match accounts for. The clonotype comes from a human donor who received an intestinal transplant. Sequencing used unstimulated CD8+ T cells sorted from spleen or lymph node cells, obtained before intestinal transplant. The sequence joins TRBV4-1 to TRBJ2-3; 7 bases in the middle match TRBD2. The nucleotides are TGCGCCAGCAGCCAAGATTCGCGGGAGATTTATACGCAGTATTTT. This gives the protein CASSQDSREIYTQYF.